These 16 T cell receptor beta chains were all obtained from the same sample, sequenced in a study of CD8+ T cells in alopecia areata. RNA, once extracted, was reverse transcribed into cDNA for use as the sequencing template. Generated by immunoSEQ multiplex PCR, the TCRdb table keeps only in-frame clones and is missing some. The sample records more than 110,000 clones, about 60% being singletons. The input for sequencing was CD4+ T cells sorted from blood, taken at week 0. The source is a human donor with alopecia areata.

The genes are TRBV4-2 and TRBJ2-2, with no clear D. There are 12 residues in the CDR3. Germline lookup yields CDR1 LGHNA and CDR2 YNFKEQ. Trimming shortened V by 3 bases and J by 5 bases, and 4 bases separated the two germline ends. This chain's CDR3 is CASSHETGELFF. The CDR3 nucleotides are TGTGCCAGCAGCCACGAAACCGGGGAGCTGTTTTTT.

The rearrangement links TRBV9 to TRBJ2-2; D gene unclear. V lost 0 bases and J lost 1, with 7 bases in between. CDR3 length: 15 amino acids. The germline V gene has CDR1 SGDLS and CDR2 YYNGEE. This CDR3 is CASSVESQNTGELFF. The CDR3 DNA is TGTGCCAGCAGCGTAGAATCCCAGAACACCGGGGAGCTGTTTTTT.

The CDR3 spells CASSPGDWSRGYTF. The CDR3 coding sequence is TGTGCCAGCAGCCCCGGGGATTGGTCTCGAGGCTACACCTTC. This chain joins TRBV5-6 and TRBJ1-2, with D hard to call. The CDR3 is 14 residues long. V gave up 4 bases and J gave up 8 bases, with 18 bases separating them. The V gene's germline CDR1 is SGHDT and CDR2 YYEEEE.

The chain employs TRBV27 and TRBJ2-5; D is unresolved. Trimming removed 6 bases from V and 5 bases from J, with 16 bases in between. Germline V CDR1 and CDR2: MNHEY, SMNVEV (reference sequence). The length of the CDR3 is 14 residues. The CDR3 sequence is CASSYGPLRETQYF. The DNA for the CDR3 is TGTGCCAGCAGCTACGGGCCTCTTCGGGAGACCCAGTACTTC.

V and J are TRBV18 and TRBJ2-7; 10 bases fit TRBD1. The trim removed 5 bases at V and 4 bases at J, leaving 11 bases unmatched. This CDR3 has 16 amino acids. Germline loops: CDR1 KGHSH, CDR2 LQKENI. CDR3 residues: CASSTIVGQGVYEQYF. The CDR3 DNA is TGTGCCAGCTCAACCATCGTCGGACAGGGGGTTTACGAGCAGTACTTC.

V and J are TRBV11-1 and TRBJ2-7; D is possibly TRBD1 or TRBD2 (5 bases each). There are 15 residues in the CDR3. Per the germline V gene, CDR1 is SGHAT and CDR2 is FQDESV (reference sequence). V shed 1 base and J shed 7 bases, with 17 bases lying between them. Here the CDR3 reads CASSLGPGPGREQYF. CDR3 DNA sequence: TGTGCCAGCAGCTTAGGTCCGGGACCGGGGAGAGAGCAGTACTTC.

V usage is TRBV7-2 and J usage is TRBJ2-5; D might be TRBD2 (6 bases). The V gene lost 6 bases and the J gene lost 4 bases, with 18 bases spanning the gap. CDR1 and CDR2 (germline): SGHTA, FQGNSA. This CDR3 has 15 amino acids. The CDR3 coding sequence is TGTGCCAGCAGTGTAGCGGTACCTTTGGGAGAGACCCAGTACTTC. It specifies CASSVAVPLGETQYF.

The chain couples TRBV30 to TRBJ2-5; tentatively, D is TRBD1 (6 bases). The CDR3 has 17 residues. The germline V gene encodes CDR1 GTSNPN and CDR2 SVGIG (reference sequence). With 0 bases removed from V and 5 bases from J, the gap between germline ends came to 22 bases. CDR3 in amino acids: CAWSVQEGRGNRETQYF. The CDR3 DNA reads as TGTGCCTGGAGTGTACAGGAAGGCAGGGGAAATCGGGAGACCCAGTACTTC.

The chain has TRBV2 and TRBJ2-6; D may be TRBD2 (5 bases). The CDR3 loop spans 16 amino acids. Germline V gene lookup returns CDR1 SNHLY and CDR2 FYNNEI. V lost 10 bases and J 0 bases, leaving 16 bases between the germline ends. The CDR3 DNA reads as TGTGCCACCACAAGAGACGGAGGCTCTGGGGCCAACGTCCTGACTTTC. Translation gives CATTRDGGSGANVLTF.

The chain couples TRBV2 to TRBJ1-1; no reliable D call. Germline V gene lookup returns CDR1 SNHLY and CDR2 FYNNEI. V was shortened by 8 bases and J by 6 bases, with 22 bases between the two germline ends. The CDR3 sequence is 15 residues long. This chain's CDR3 is CASRQDPQLVAEAFF. The CDR3 DNA reads TGTGCCAGCCGACAAGACCCCCAACTAGTGGCTGAAGCTTTCTTT.

The chain combines TRBV27 with TRBJ1-2; tentatively, D is TRBD1 (6 bases). The V and J ends lost 5 bases and 4 bases respectively, with 14 bases between them. The germline V gene has CDR1 MNHEY and CDR2 SMNVEV (reference sequence). This CDR3 has 14 amino acids. CDR3 DNA sequence: TGTGCCAGCAGTCCCCTGGGAGGGGGCTATGGCTACACCTTC. Translated: CASSPLGGGYGYTF.

The chain couples TRBV5-6 to TRBJ2-2, with no clear D. Germline V gene data show CDR1 as SGHDT and CDR2 as YYEEEE. V was trimmed by 0 bases and J by 4 bases, leaving 16 bases between them. The CDR3 sequence is 17 residues long. CDR3 bases: TGTGCCAGCAGCTTGGGAGGTGTCTGGCTTCTCACCGGGGAGCTGTTTTTT. The encoded protein is CASSLGGVWLLTGELFF.

The count of this clone is one. CDR3 sequence reads: CASSSTTGWSYNEQFF. CDR3 DNA sequence: TGTGCCAGCAGCTCCACGACAGGGTGGTCCTACAATGAGCAGTTCTTC. The rearrangement uses TRBV5-6 and TRBJ2-1; 7 bases are a match to TRBD1. J was trimmed by 1 base and V by 3 bases; bases with no gene match: 7. The CDR3 contains 16 residues. Germline CDR1 and CDR2: SGHDT and YYEEEE. Full variable domain (remainder filled in from reference TRBV5-6 and TRBJ2-1): DAGVTQSPTHLIKTRGQQVTLRCSPKSGHDTVSWYQQALGQGPQFIFQYYEEEERQRGNFPDRFSGHQFPNYSSELNVNALLLGDSALYLCASSSTTGWSYNEQFFGPGTRLTVL.

V and J are TRBV11-2 and TRBJ2-1; D is ambiguous. In germline, CDR1 is SGHAT, CDR2 FQNNGV. The CDR3 length is 11 residues. The ends were cut back, 5 bases at V and 12 bases at J, with 11 bases in the middle. CDR3 sequence reads: CASSRAVRQFF. CDR3 bases: TGTGCCAGCAGCCGGGCCGTTCGGCAGTTCTTC.

The chain links TRBV5-6 to TRBJ2-7, with D unresolved. Germline CDR1 and CDR2: SGHDT and YYEEEE. The CDR3 is 12 amino acids. V dropped 2 bases and J dropped 5 bases, with 8 bases sitting between them. DNA for the CDR3: TGTGCCAGCAGCTTTGTTGGCCACGAGCAGTACTTC. Translation: CASSFVGHEQYF.

In its sample, this clone was seen a few times. The J gene is TRBJ2-3, the V gene TRBV29-1, with D possibly being TRBD1 (5 bases). The length of the CDR3 is 11 residues. Trimming stripped 8 bases from V and 2 bases from J, with 8 bases between. Germline assignment: CDR1 SQVTM and CDR2 ANQGSEA. This CDR3 is CSSQVTDTQYF. The CDR3 region has the DNA TGCAGCTCACAGGTCACAGATACGCAGTATTTT.